Listed here are 14 T cell receptor beta chains from one sample, sequenced in a study of blood T cell repertoires in COVID-19. Profiling relied on immunoSEQ multiplex PCR, and the TCRdb table lists in-frame clones only, not all of them. The sample lists about 200,000 clones, about four fifths occurring once. Specimen: PBMCs or T cells enriched from blood (not recorded which). All receptors derive from a man aged 40-49 years who had recovered from COVID-19.

This chain links TRBV27 with TRBJ1-1; D gene unclear. Germline V gene lookup returns CDR1 MNHEY and CDR2 SMNVEV (reference sequence). Between the trimmed V and J ends, which lost 3 bases and 2 bases, there was a span of 7 bases. This CDR3 spans 13 amino acids. The CDR3 protein is CASSFLRNTEAFF. CDR3 sequence (DNA): TGTGCCAGCAGTTTCCTTAGAAACACTGAAGCTTTCTTT.

The rearrangement joins TRBV7-2 to TRBJ1-4; tentative D call: TRBD1 (5 bases). CDR1 is SGHTA and CDR2 is FQGNSA in the germline V gene. CDR3 length: 14 residues. Trimming took off 7 bases at V and 2 bases at J, with 11 bases between the two ends. The CDR3, as DNA: TGTGCCAGCAAGGCGGCAGGGACTAATGAAAAACTGTTTTTT. Protein product: CASKAAGTNEKLFF.

The V gene is TRBV30, the J gene TRBJ1-4; maybe TRBD1 (6 bases). Germline assignment: CDR1 GTSNPN and CDR2 SVGIG (reference sequence). CDR3 length equals 15 residues. The V end was cut by 1 base, the J end by 2 bases, with 11 bases between. CDR3 nucleotide sequence: TGTGCCTGGAGTGCGGGGACAAACACTAATGAAAAACTGTTTTTT. Residues: CAWSAGTNTNEKLFF. Together with reference TRBV30 and TRBJ1-4, the CDR3 gives the full variable domain: SQTIHQWPATLVQPVGSPLSLECTVEGTSNPNLYWYRQAAGRGLQLLFYSVGIGQISSEVPQNLSASRPQDRQFILSSKKLLLSDSGFYLCAWSAGTNTNEKLFFGSGTQLSVL.

CDR3 amino acids: CASSPTWGTSSYEQYF. CDR3 bases: TGTGCCAGCAGTCCGACCTGGGGCACTTCTTCCTACGAGCAGTACTTC. V and J are TRBV28 and TRBJ2-7, with D possibly matching TRBD1 (5 bases). V dropped 5 bases and J dropped 1 base, with 18 bases sitting between them. CDR1 and CDR2 (germline): MDHEN, SYDVKM. The CDR3 covers 16 residues.

The V call is TRBV3-1 (or the pseudogene TRBV3-2), the J call TRBJ2-3; no reliable D call. V dropped 0 bases and J dropped 0 bases, with 7 bases sitting between them. The CDR3 is made up of 15 amino acids. Looked up from germline, CDR1 is LGHDT and CDR2 is YNNKEL (reference sequence). The CDR3 region has the DNA TGTGCCAGCAGCCAAGAACACGTGAGCACAGATACGCAGTATTTT. Translating gives CASSQEHVSTDTQYF.

The V and J genes are TRBV7-8 and TRBJ2-3, with TRBD2 matching over 13 bases. The CDR3 is 18 amino acids. V dropped 5 bases and J dropped 2; count of bases not matched to a gene: 10. Per germline, CDR1 SGHVS and CDR2 FQNEAQ. CDR3 sequence reads: CASSPRLAGGPYTDTQYF. CDR3 nucleotide sequence: TGTGCCAGCAGCCCTAGACTAGCGGGGGGCCCTTACACAGATACGCAGTATTTT.

The gene calls are TRBV6-5 and TRBJ2-1, with 8 nucleotides matching TRBD1. CDR1 is MNHEY and CDR2 is SVGAGI in the germline V gene. V was pared by 5 bases and J by 6 bases, with 9 bases of the junction left unmatched. The CDR3 is made up of 15 amino acids. The CDR3: CASSPRRGPSNEQFF. The CDR3 DNA sequence: TGTGCCAGCAGTCCCCGCAGGGGGCCGAGCAATGAGCAGTTCTTC.

The chain joins TRBV19 to TRBJ1-5, with 9 nucleotides matching TRBD1. The germline gives CDR1 LNHDA, CDR2 SQIVND (reference sequence). The CDR3 is 14 residues long. Germline trimming cut 7 bases from V and 5 bases from J; bases unmatched to any gene: 6. The CDR3: CASNLGTGYQPQHF. Written as DNA, the CDR3 is TGTGCCAGTAACCTCGGGACAGGGTATCAGCCCCAGCATTTT.

The chain links TRBV7-8 to TRBJ1-2; no firm D call. Trimming took off 0 bases at V and 3 bases at J, with 14 bases between the two ends. This CDR3 is 16 amino acids long. CDR1 and CDR2 (germline): SGHVS, FQNEAQ. The CDR3 nucleotides are TGTGCCAGCAGCTTAGCGCCTAGTCGGGAGTACTATGGCTACACCTTC. This translates into CASSLAPSREYYGYTF.

The sample holds many counts of this clone. The J gene is TRBJ1-5, the V gene TRBV12-3 or TRBV12-4; no firm D call. The CDR3 has 13 amino acids. Trimming took off 6 bases at V and 1 base at J, with 7 bases between the two ends. CDR3 sequence (DNA): TGTGCCAGCAGAGCTACCAGCAATCAGCCCCAGCATTTT. Amino acid sequence: CASRATSNQPQHF.

The chain combines TRBV19 with TRBJ1-5, with 9 bases that match TRBD1. The germline V gene has CDR1 LNHDA and CDR2 SQIVND (reference sequence). This CDR3 has 15 amino acids. Trimming removed 2 bases from V and 3 bases from J; junction bases left unmatched: 2. CDR3 sequence: CASSITGGYNQPQHF. The CDR3 DNA reads TGTGCCAGTAGTATAACAGGGGGCTACAATCAGCCCCAGCATTTT.

The chain carries TRBV7-9 and TRBJ1-1; D call uncertain. Trimming took off 1 base at V and 6 bases at J, with 12 bases between the two ends. In germline, CDR1 is SEHNR, CDR2 FQNEAQ (reference sequence). This CDR3 has 14 residues. In DNA, the CDR3 is TGTGCCAGCAGCTTAGGGATCCGGAGGCCTGAAGCTTTCTTT. Its translation: CASSLGIRRPEAFF.

This clone was counted at least ten times. V and J are TRBV9 and TRBJ1-5, with D perhaps matching TRBD1 (6 bases). Germline V gives CDR1 SGDLS, CDR2 YYNGEE. Trimming left V 4 bases short and J 7 bases short, with 18 bases between. The CDR3 spans 15 residues. The CDR3 DNA is TGTGCCAGCAGCCAGGGGACGACCTCCGGGCAGCCCCAGCATTTT. This codes for CASSQGTTSGQPQHF.

The chain employs TRBV7-2 and TRBJ1-1; a possible D gene is TRBD1 (5 bases). The V end lost 1 base, the J end lost 2 bases, and 14 bases lay between the germline ends. The CDR3 covers 16 residues. Germline-derived CDR1 and CDR2 are SGHTA and FQGNSA. CDR3 sequence (DNA): TGTGCCAGCAGCTTAGTCCTCAGGGTTACAAACACTGAAGCTTTCTTT. Its protein product is CASSLVLRVTNTEAFF.